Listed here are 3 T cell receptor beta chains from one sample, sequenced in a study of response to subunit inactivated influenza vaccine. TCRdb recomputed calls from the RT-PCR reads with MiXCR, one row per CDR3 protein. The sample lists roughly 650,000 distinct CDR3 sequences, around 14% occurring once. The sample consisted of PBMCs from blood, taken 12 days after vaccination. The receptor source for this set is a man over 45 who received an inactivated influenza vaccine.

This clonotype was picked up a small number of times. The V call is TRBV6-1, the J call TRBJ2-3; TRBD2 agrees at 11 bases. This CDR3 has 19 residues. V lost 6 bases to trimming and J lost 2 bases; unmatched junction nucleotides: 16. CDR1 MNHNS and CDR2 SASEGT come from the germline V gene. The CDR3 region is CASRTSRGLAGGLTDTQYF. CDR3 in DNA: TGTGCCAGCAGAACTTCCCGGGGGTTAGCGGGGGGGCTCACAGATACGCAGTATTTT.

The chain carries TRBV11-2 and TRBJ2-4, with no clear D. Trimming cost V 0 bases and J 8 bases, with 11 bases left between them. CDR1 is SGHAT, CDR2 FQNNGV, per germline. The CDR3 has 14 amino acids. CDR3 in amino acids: CASSLERQSHIQYF. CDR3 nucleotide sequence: TGTGCCAGCAGCTTAGAACGGCAGAGCCACATTCAGTACTTC.

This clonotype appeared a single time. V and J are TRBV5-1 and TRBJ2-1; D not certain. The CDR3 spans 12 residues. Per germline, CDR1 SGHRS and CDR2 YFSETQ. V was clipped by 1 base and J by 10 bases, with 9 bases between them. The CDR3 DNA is TGCGCCAGCAGCTTGAATCCAGGAGAGCAGTTCTTC. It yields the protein CASSLNPGEQFF.